These 23 T cell receptor beta chains came from one sample sequenced in a study of blood T cells in healthy people across ages. PCR was performed a second time for about 7 to 11 cycles using a sample-barcoded 5' primer and a J-beta primer mix. TCRdb used MiXCR to reprocess the 5' RACE reads, holding one entry per CDR3 protein. Of some 1.5 million distinct CDR3 sequences detected, roughly 43% appear once; the ten largest clones hold 4%. Sequenced input: blood. The receptors stem from a woman younger than 30 in good health.

The genes are TRBV15 and TRBJ2-1; 9 bases align to TRBD2. Germline trimming cut 0 bases from V and 8 bases from J; bases unmatched to any gene: 5. The CDR3 runs 15 residues. Germline V lookup: CDR1 LNHNV, CDR2 YYDKDF (reference sequence). CDR3 protein: CATSRDVSGSDEQFF. As DNA, the CDR3 is TGTGCCACCAGCAGAGATGTTAGCGGGAGCGATGAGCAGTTCTTC. Full variable domain (missing parts from reference TRBV15 and TRBJ2-1): DAMVIQNPRYQVTQFGKPVTLSCSQTLNHNVMYWYQQKSSQAPKLLFHYYDKDFNNEADTPDNFQSRRPNTSFCFLDIRSPGLGDTAMYLCATSRDVSGSDEQFFGPGTRLTVL.

In its sample, this clonotype was seen a few times. This sequence joins TRBV6-1 and TRBJ2-5, with D possibly called TRBD1 or TRBD2 (6 bases each). The V end was cut by 8 bases, the J end by 2 bases, with 15 bases between. The germline V gene has CDR1 MNHNS and CDR2 SASEGT. The CDR3 is made up of 14 amino acids. CDR3 coding DNA: TGTGCCAGCCAGATAGCGGACAGTCAAGAGACCCAGTACTTC. This sequence encodes CASQIADSQETQYF.

J is TRBJ2-5 and V is TRBV29-1; 10 positions match TRBD1. The germline V gene encodes CDR1 SQVTM and CDR2 ANQGSEA. The V segment lost 6 bases and the J segment 5 bases; nucleotides outside the gene matches: 9. The CDR3 covers 14 residues. This CDR3 reads CSVSDRGIVETQYF. CDR3 nucleotide sequence: TGCAGCGTATCGGACAGGGGGATTGTGGAGACCCAGTACTTC.

The J gene is TRBJ2-5, the V gene TRBV6-5, with 7 bases aligning to TRBD1. This CDR3 has 14 amino acids. The V gene end was trimmed by 6 bases and the J gene end by 5 bases; junction bases not matched to a gene: 9. CDR1 and CDR2 (germline): MNHEY, SVGAGI. The CDR3 DNA is TGTGCCAGCAGGCTACTGGGGACAGATGAGACCCAGTACTTC. Residues: CASRLLGTDETQYF.

The rearrangement links TRBV2 to TRBJ2-3; TRBD2 agrees at 9 bases. The CDR3 is 16 residues long. The V and J ends lost 7 bases and 1 base, in that order; junction bases with no gene match: 9. CDR1 is SNHLY and CDR2 is FYNNEI in the germline V gene. The DNA of the CDR3 is TGTGCCAGCAACGGAGAAAGCGGGAGGCGCACAGATACGCAGTATTTT. It codes for CASNGESGRRTDTQYF.

This sequence joins TRBV19 and TRBJ2-7, with 9 bases aligning to TRBD2. Germline V gene data show CDR1 as LNHDA and CDR2 as SQIVND (reference sequence). This CDR3 is 16 amino acids long. Trimming at V came to 6 bases and at J to 7 bases, leaving 16 bases not matched to a gene. The chain's CDR3 is CASSPTSGLSYNEQYF. The CDR3 region has the DNA TGTGCCAGTAGCCCGACTAGCGGATTGAGCTACAATGAGCAGTACTTC.

V gene TRBV19 combines with J gene TRBJ2-3, with D unclear. The length of the CDR3 is 14 residues. The germline CDR1 and CDR2 sequences are LNHDA and SQIVND (reference sequence). Trimming removed 2 bases at V and 2 bases at J, with 8 bases between. This CDR3 reads CASSIRQTTDTQYF. CDR3 bases: TGTGCCAGTAGTATACGGCAGACCACAGATACGCAGTATTTT.

This chain links TRBV29-1 with TRBJ2-5; 8 bases match TRBD1. TRBJ2-7 matches the DNA end more closely, so the J call is doubtful. The CDR3 sequence is 14 residues long. In germline, CDR1 is SQVTM, CDR2 ANQGSEA. Written as DNA, the CDR3 is TGCAGCGTGAGGGGACAGGCGTCTCCTACCGAGCAGTACTTC. Encoded protein: CSVRGQASPTEQYF.

Only a few counts were recorded for this clonotype. The chain recombines TRBV29-1 with TRBJ2-5; D unclear. The DNA end lines up better with TRBJ2-7; the J call may be wrong. There are 13 residues in the CDR3. Germline CDR1 is SQVTM and CDR2 is ANQGSEA. The CDR3: CSVEGFRAYEQYF. CDR3 nucleotides: TGCAGCGTTGAAGGGTTCAGAGCCTACGAGCAGTACTTC.

The V call is TRBV15, the J call TRBJ2-7; D may be TRBD1 (6 bases). The CDR3 extends over 15 amino acids. Germline loops: CDR1 LNHNV, CDR2 YYDKDF (reference sequence). V gave up 0 bases and J gave up 7 bases, with 16 bases separating them. The CDR3 protein is CATSRDRGAYNEQYF. Written as DNA, the CDR3 is TGTGCCACCAGCAGAGACAGGGGTGCCTACAATGAGCAGTACTTC.

The chain is built from TRBV7-2 and TRBJ1-5; D not certain. Germline V lookup: CDR1 SGHTA, CDR2 FQGNSA. The V and J ends lost 5 bases and 11 bases respectively, with 16 bases between them. This CDR3 spans 13 amino acids. The CDR3 is CASSPPLFETQHF. In DNA form, the CDR3 reads TGTGCCAGCAGCCCCCCTTTGTTCGAAACCCAGCATTTT.

V gene TRBV11-2 combines with J gene TRBJ2-7, with no clear D. This CDR3 comprises 15 residues. Per germline, CDR1 SGHAT and CDR2 FQNNGV. Trimming removed 5 bases at V and 1 base at J, with 15 bases between. Written as DNA, the CDR3 is TGTGCCAGCAGCCCCGCCCCGAACGAGTCCTACGAGCAGTACTTC. This codes for CASSPAPNESYEQYF.

This clonotype was observed a few times. V usage is TRBV20-1 and J usage is TRBJ2-7, with TRBD1 matching 9 bases. The CDR3 totals 16 residues. Per the germline V gene, CDR1 is DFQATT and CDR2 is SNEGSKA (reference sequence). V was clipped by 0 bases and J by 1 base; unmatched bases: 7. CDR3 loop: CSARDLPGQGSYEQYF. CDR3 DNA: TGCAGTGCTAGAGACCTACCGGGACAGGGATCCTACGAGCAGTACTTC.

The chain employs TRBV12-3 or TRBV12-4 and TRBJ1-5; 7 nucleotides line up with TRBD1. V trimming: 5 bases; J trimming: 7 bases; junction bases outside the gene matches: 8. There are 14 residues in the CDR3. The CDR3 spells CASSDNRGQQPQHF. In nucleotides, the CDR3 is TGTGCCAGCAGTGATAACAGGGGACAACAGCCCCAGCATTTT.

The chain uses TRBV30 and TRBJ1-2; no firm D call. Germline V CDR1 and CDR2: GTSNPN, SVGIG (reference sequence). Trimming cost V 0 bases and J 12 bases, with 17 bases left between them. The CDR3 is 13 residues long. In nucleotides, the CDR3 is TGTGCCTGGAGTGTGTCGGCAGGCCGGATTGACACCTTC. Translation: CAWSVSAGRIDTF.

The chain couples TRBV6-2 or TRBV6-3 to TRBJ2-7; D tentatively reads TRBD1 or TRBD2 (6 bases each). Germline V CDR1 and CDR2: MNHEY, SVGEGT. The CDR3 length is 15 residues. V gave up 6 bases and J gave up 6 bases, with 21 bases separating them. CDR3 region: CASSKLRGRSLEQYF. As DNA, the CDR3 is TGTGCCAGCAGCAAACTCCGGGGGCGCAGTCTCGAGCAGTACTTC.

This clonotype was found once. This chain uses TRBV7-2 with TRBJ2-2, with 8 bases aligning to TRBD2. This CDR3 has 16 residues. Germline V gene lookup returns CDR1 SGHTA and CDR2 FQGNSA. With 1 base clipped from V and 7 bases from J, the junction kept 8 bases outside the gene matches. The CDR3 is CASSLGSGIGNGELFF. The CDR3 nucleotides read TGTGCCAGCAGCTTAGGTAGCGGGATTGGCAACGGGGAGCTGTTTTTT.

A note on this clonotype: One junction end disagrees with the germline gene, perhaps due to a read error. The rearrangement joins TRBV7-2 to TRBJ2-3; TRBD2 matches 7 bases. CDR3 length: 16 residues. CDR1 is SGHTA and CDR2 is FQGNSA in the germline V gene. CDR3 DNA sequence: TGTGCCAGCAGCTTAACCAGCGGGATCGTCGGGGATACGCGGTATTTT. The encoded protein is CASSLTSGIVGDTRYF. The variable domain in full, with the rest retrieved from reference TRBV7-2 and TRBJ2-3, is GAGVSQSPSNKVTEKGKDVELRCDPISGHTALYWYRQSLGQGLEFLIYFQGNSAPDKSGLPSDRFSAERTGGSVSTLTIQRTQQEDSAVYLCASSLTSGIVGDTRYFGPGTRLTVL.

This chain connects TRBV19 to TRBJ2-3, with 7 bases fitting TRBD2. CDR3 length: 15 amino acids. Trimming cost V 6 bases and J 0 bases; bases outside gene matches: 6. Germline V gives CDR1 LNHDA, CDR2 SQIVND (reference sequence). The CDR3 DNA reads as TGTGCCAGTAGGCTAGCGGCGCATAGCACAGATACGCAGTATTTT. The encoded protein is CASRLAAHSTDTQYF.

This clonotype was observed a few times. The chain employs TRBV7-2 and TRBJ2-1, with TRBD1 matching 8 bases. V shed 7 bases, J shed 3 bases, and the junction held 8 bases outside the gene matches. CDR3 size: 15 residues. Germline V gives CDR1 SGHTA, CDR2 FQGNSA. The CDR3 sequence is CASKTGANLYNEQFF. The CDR3 region has the DNA TGTGCCAGCAAGACAGGGGCCAACCTCTACAATGAGCAGTTCTTC.

The rearrangement links TRBV18 to TRBJ2-5; 8 nucleotides align to TRBD2. TRBJ2-4 explains the end of the DNA better; the J call may be wrong. The CDR3 runs to 19 residues. Germline assignment: CDR1 KGHSH and CDR2 LQKENI. CDR3 sequence: CASFPNSGPGRDTKNIQYF. CDR3 nucleotides: TGTGCCAGCTTCCCAAATTCTGGTCCCGGGAGGGATACCAAAAACATTCAGTACTTC.

This clonotype appeared many times. This chain joins TRBV6-2 or TRBV6-3 and TRBJ1-5; a possible D gene is TRBD1 (5 bases). Germline CDR1 is MNHEY and CDR2 is SVGEGT. V gave up 6 bases and J gave up 2 bases, with 14 bases separating them. The CDR3 is 15 residues long. DNA for the CDR3: TGTGCCAGCAGCTTTCGGGGGTTAGGCAATCAGCCCCAGCATTTT. This encodes CASSFRGLGNQPQHF.

CDR3 sequence (DNA): TGTGCCAGCAGTCGGGGGAATAAAGAGACCCAGTACTTC. This gives the protein CASSRGNKETQYF. The rearrangement links TRBV7-2 to TRBJ2-5; a weak D match, TRBD2 (6 bases). Between the trimmed V and J ends, which lost 6 bases and 3 bases, there was a span of 11 bases. The CDR3 loop spans 13 amino acids. Germline V gene data show CDR1 as SGHTA and CDR2 as FQGNSA.